The 2 T cell receptor beta chains in this list originate from one sample, sequenced in a study of human T cells and chemical hapten exposure (dated by TCRdb to about 2021). The sample's time point label, in plain terms: patch test 3, about 24 weeks after DPC sensitization. In the paper's terms, the treatment or condition label means: therapeutic diphenylcyclopropenone sensitization with weekly scalp DPC. The library was generated by RACE. TCRdb names NextSeq 500 as the instrument used. TCRdb redid the processing of the public reads, applying fastp at Q25 and MiXCR, and retained in-frame beta chains. One record per CDR3 amino acid sequence lists the most common genes and DNA. For this sample the table gives some 96,000 distinct CDR3 sequences, of which about 28% were detected only once. The ten largest clonotypes hold under 13% of the sample. The sequences come from whole blood, collected in connection with sensitization to the hapten diphenylcyclopropenone (DPC). The source is a man between 40 and 49 years old with alopecia areata. Some clones in this sample may be carry-over from other donors' samples.

This clonotype has only a few counts. The V and J genes are TRBV14 and TRBJ2-2; the D call may be TRBD1 or TRBD2 (5 bases each). This CDR3 has 15 amino acids. The V and J ends lost 3 bases and 0 bases respectively, with 8 bases between them. The V gene's germline CDR1 is SGHDN and CDR2 FVKESK. In nucleotides, the CDR3 is TGTGCCAGCAGCCACCGGGGCGCGAACACCGGGGAGCTGTTTTTT. Protein sequence: CASSHRGANTGELFF.

Only a few counts were recorded for this clonotype. The gene calls are TRBV27 and TRBJ1-1; D is uncertain. Trimming took 6 bases from V and 3 from J, leaving 20 bases between them. The CDR3 totals 16 residues. Germline V CDR1 and CDR2: MNHEY, SMNVEV (reference sequence). CDR3 sequence: CASRNPDGIGYTEAFF. The CDR3 region has the DNA TGTGCCAGCAGGAACCCGGACGGAATTGGGTACACTGAAGCTTTCTTT.